The 3 T cell receptor beta chains below were found in one sample sequenced in a study of long-term antiretroviral therapy in people with HIV. At survey level, the immunoSEQ assay was run in its v3.0 version. The method was immunoSEQ multiplex PCR; TCRdb's version includes in-frame clones alone and lacks a portion of them. The sample contains approximately 22,000 clones, 70% to 85% of which appear only once. The sequencing here drew on unsorted PBMCs, taken 0.1 years before starting antiretroviral therapy. The receptors originated from a man between 18 and 35 years old with HIV.

The chain recombines TRBV30 with TRBJ2-5, with 11 bases identical to TRBD2. Germline assignment: CDR1 GTSNPN and CDR2 SVGIG (reference sequence). With V trimmed by 2 bases and J by 3 bases, 5 bases remained unmatched. The CDR3 contains 15 residues. The DNA of the CDR3 is TGTGCCTGGAGTCGACCGGGACTAGCGGAAGAGACCCAGTACTTC. It is translated as CAWSRPGLAEETQYF.

The genes are TRBV20-1 and TRBJ1-2; 7 bases are shared with TRBD1. This CDR3 contains 11 residues. From germline, CDR1 is DFQATT and CDR2 SNEGSKA (reference sequence). The junction had 3 bases not matched to a gene; V was cut back by 3 bases and J by 8 bases. CDR3 sequence reads: CSASPRGGYTF. DNA for the CDR3: TGCAGTGCTAGCCCCAGGGGGGGCTACACCTTC.

This chain joins TRBV18 and TRBJ1-1, with a possible D match to TRBD1 (6 bases). Germline V lookup: CDR1 KGHSH, CDR2 LQKENI. The V end was cut by 1 base, the J end by 3 bases, with 18 bases between. This CDR3 spans 17 amino acids. CDR3 coding DNA: TGTGCCAGCTCACCACGGGGGGGCCGGCTGCGGTACACTGAAGCTTTCTTT. It is translated as CASSPRGGRLRYTEAFF. Complete variable domain (other parts from reference TRBV18 and TRBJ1-1): NAGVMQNPRHLVRRRGQEARLRCSPMKGHSHVYWYRQLPEEGLKFMVYLQKENIIDESGMPKERFSAEFPKEGPSILRIQQVVRGDSAAYFCASSPRGGRLRYTEAFFGQGTRLTVV.